This note documents a single TCR beta chain sequence. As yet, its antigen is unknown. The record originates from a study of T cells in Graves' hyperthyroidism and ophthalmopathy. RNA transcripts served as the template for amplifying TCR beta CDR3 regions. An initial round of RT-PCR targeting the TCR CDR3 relied on the HTBI primer set. TCRdb independently ran MiXCR on the multiplex PCR reads; one entry per CDR3 protein. Of some 300,000 distinct CDR3 sequences in the sample, roughly 18% were seen once. Germline V CDR1 and CDR2: KGHDR, SFDVKD. The CDR3 loop spans 15 amino acids. V shed 5 bases, J shed 1 base, and the junction held 3 bases outside the gene matches. Findings of the study overall: Patients with ophthalmopathy were separated from those with stable hyperthyroidism by a 13 V-J model.

The gene calls are TRBV24-1 and TRBJ2-5, with 10 bases fitting TRBD1. The sequence came from a man over 45 with Graves' ophthalmopathy. The sequenced sample was blood. This chain's CDR3 is CATSGTGGSQETQYF. The CDR3 DNA follows: TGTGCCACCAGTGGGACAGGGGGAAGCCAAGAGACCCAGTACTTC.